The rows below give T cell receptor beta chains drawn from one sample of a study of T cell changes during pregnancy in multiple sclerosis. The table came from immunoSEQ multiplex PCR; TCRdb's copy has only in-frame clones and leaves some out. The sample contains tens of thousands of clones, over 80% of which appear only once. This specimen consisted of CD4+ T cells from peripheral blood mononuclear cells, obtained in the first trimester of pregnancy. The receptors were sampled from a female donor with multiple sclerosis, enrolled in a pregnancy study. The CDR3 runs from the conserved cysteine through the conserved F or W. The D gene is left open where the match is weak. Some rows have no size entry. The others give once, few or many, or a class for an expanded clone.

J: TRBJ2-3
V: TRBV14
size: NA
D: NA
DNA: TGTGCCAGCAGCCTCGGGACTCTATCGCAGTATTTT
CDR3: CASSLGTLSQYF

J: TRBJ2-5
V: TRBV7-8
size: NA
D: NA
DNA: TGTGCCAGCAGCCAGGGATTTCAAGAGACCCAGTACTTC
CDR3: CASSQGFQETQYF

J: TRBJ2-5
V: TRBV7-8
size: NA
D: NA
DNA: TGTGCCAGCAGCTTGGTGAGGGGGAAGACCCAGTACTTC
CDR3: CASSLVRGKTQYF

J: TRBJ1-1
V: TRBV10-3
size: NA
D: NA
DNA: TGTGCCATCAGTGGACATGAAGGGGCCATGAACACTGAAGCTTTCTTT
CDR3: CAISGHEGAMNTEAFF

J: TRBJ1-3
V: TRBV7-9
size: NA
D: TRBD1
DNA: TGTGCCAGCAGCTCGGGACAGGGGTTAGGAAACACCATATATTTT
CDR3: CASSSGQGLGNTIYF

J: TRBJ2-7
V: TRBV6-1
size: NA
D: NA
DNA: TGTGCCAGCAGTGGAGACATATACACCTACGAGCAGTACTTC
CDR3: CASSGDIYTYEQYF

J: TRBJ1-3
V: TRBV9
size: NA
D: NA
DNA: TGTGCCAGCAGCGTAAGTCCGGGACTCAGCTCTGGAAACACCATATATTTT
CDR3: CASSVSPGLSSGNTIYF

J: TRBJ1-1
V: TRBV15
size: NA
D: TRBD1
DNA: TGTGCCACCAGAAGGGGGCGTAACGGGCAGACCGCTGAAGCTTTCTTT
CDR3: CATRRGRNGQTAEAFF

J: TRBJ1-3
V: TRBV11-2
size: NA
D: NA
DNA: TGTGCCAGCAGCTTAGCCCCCGAGGGAAACACCATATATTTT
CDR3: CASSLAPEGNTIYF

J: TRBJ2-7
V: TRBV15
size: NA
D: TRBD2
DNA: TGTGCCACCAGCAATGGCACTAGCGGCTTAAAGTACTTC
CDR3: CATSNGTSGLKYF

J: TRBJ2-2
V: TRBV19
size: NA
D: TRBD1
DNA: TGTGCCAGTAGAGGGACAGCGAACACCGGGGAGCTGTTTTTT
CDR3: CASRGTANTGELFF

J: TRBJ2-1
V: TRBV7-3
size: NA
D: NA
DNA: TGTGCCAGCAGCTTAACACAGAGCTCCTACAATGAGCAGTTCTTC
CDR3: CASSLTQSSYNEQFF

J: TRBJ1-5
V: TRBV19
size: NA
D: NA
DNA: TGTGCCAGTACACAGGGATACAATCAGCCCCAGCATTTT
CDR3: CASTQGYNQPQHF

J: TRBJ1-3
V: TRBV4-1
size: NA
D: NA
DNA: TGCGCCAGCAGCCAGAATACCCAGATTTTCTCTGGAAACACCATATATTTT
CDR3: CASSQNTQIFSGNTIYF

J: TRBJ2-2
V: TRBV9
size: NA
D: TRBD2
DNA: TGTGCCAGCAGCTTAACACCCGGCGGGGGGAAGGCCGGGGAGCTGTTTTTT
CDR3: CASSLTPGGGKAGELFF

J: TRBJ2-3
V: TRBV5-1
size: NA
D: TRBD1
DNA: TGCGCCAGCAGCCCCGGGACAGGCACAGATACGCAGTATTTT
CDR3: CASSPGTGTDTQYF

J: TRBJ2-1
V: TRBV27
size: NA
D: TRBD2
DNA: TGTGCCAGCAGTCAAAGGACTAGCGGGAGTGAGCAGTTCTTC
CDR3: CASSQRTSGSEQFF

J: TRBJ2-7
V: TRBV19
size: NA
D: TRBD1
DNA: TGTGCCAGTAGGGGACAGTCCTACGAGCAGTACTTC
CDR3: CASRGQSYEQYF

J: TRBJ1-2
V: TRBV29-1
size: once
D: NA
DNA: TGCAGCGTTGAAGATGCGGTTAACTATGGCTACACCTTC
CDR3: CSVEDAVNYGYTF

J: TRBJ1-2
V: TRBV7-2
size: many
D: NA
DNA: TGTGCCAGCAGCTCCCAGGGGAGCGAAAACTATGGCTACACCTTC
CDR3: CASSSQGSENYGYTF

J: TRBJ1-2
V: TRBV5-1
size: NA
D: TRBD1
DNA: TGCGCCAGCAGCTTGAACGACAGGGGCTATGGCTACACCTTC
CDR3: CASSLNDRGYGYTF

J: TRBJ2-1
V: TRBV7-2
size: NA
D: NA
DNA: TGTGCCAGCAGCCCCGTAGGGGACACGTACAATGAGCAGTTCTTC
CDR3: CASSPVGDTYNEQFF

J: TRBJ2-5
V: TRBV11-3
size: few
D: NA
DNA: TGTGCCAGCAGCTTCGGCGGGGAGGAGACCCAGTACTTC
CDR3: CASSFGGEETQYF

J: TRBJ2-7
V: TRBV20-1
size: NA
D: NA
DNA: TGCAGTGCTAGAGTAATATACGAGCAGTACTTC
CDR3: CSARVIYEQYF

J: TRBJ1-4
V: TRBV30
size: NA
D: NA
DNA: TGTGCCTGGAGTGTAATGGGGGGTTGGAGTGAAAAACTGTTTTTT
CDR3: CAWSVMGGWSEKLFF

J: TRBJ1-6
V: TRBV5-6
size: NA
D: NA
DNA: TGTGCCAGCAGCTTGAAGGATCGGGAAATACGGAATTCACCCCTCCACTTT
CDR3: CASSLKDREIRNSPLHF

J: TRBJ2-1
V: TRBV5-1
size: NA
D: NA
DNA: TGCGCCAGCAAGAGAGAGATTAGCTCCTACAATGAGCAGTTCTTC
CDR3: CASKREISSYNEQFF

J: TRBJ2-7
V: TRBV4-1
size: NA
D: TRBD2
DNA: TGCGCCAGCAGCCAAGCGCCTAGCGGGAGTTACGAGCAGTACTTC
CDR3: CASSQAPSGSYEQYF

J: TRBJ2-1
V: TRBV5-6
size: NA
D: NA
DNA: TGTGCCAGCAGCTTGGAACGGGAGTCTAAGCAGTGGAATGAGCAGTTCTTC
CDR3: CASSLERESKQWNEQFF

J: TRBJ2-1
V: TRBV7-8
size: NA
D: NA
DNA: TGTGCCAGCAGCTTACGGGTGTACAATGAGCAGTTCTTC
CDR3: CASSLRVYNEQFF

J: TRBJ1-1
V: TRBV19
size: NA
D: NA
DNA: TGTGCCAGTAGTATAGGCCGGACACCTAGTAGTCTAACTTTCTTT
CDR3: CASSIGRTPSSLTFF

J: TRBJ1-5
V: TRBV19
size: NA
D: NA
DNA: TGTGCCAGTAGTATAAATTTGGCCTTTCCCCAGCCCCAGCATTTT
CDR3: CASSINLAFPQPQHF

J: TRBJ1-4
V: TRBV6-6
size: NA
D: NA
DNA: TGTGCCAGCACCCCGGCACAGTATGAAAAACTGTTTTTT
CDR3: CASTPAQYEKLFF

J: TRBJ2-1
V: TRBV28
size: NA
D: TRBD1
DNA: TGTGCCAGCACCCCGACAGGGGGCCACAATGAGCAGTTCTTC
CDR3: CASTPTGGHNEQFF

J: TRBJ2-7
V: TRBV28
size: NA
D: TRBD2
DNA: TGTGCCAGCAGAACCGGGACTAGCTCCTACGAGCAGTACTTC
CDR3: CASRTGTSSYEQYF

J: TRBJ2-1
V: TRBV15
size: NA
D: NA
DNA: TGTGCCACCAGCAGAGATGTAACAGGGTTGCGGAATGAGCAGTTCTTC
CDR3: CATSRDVTGLRNEQFF

J: TRBJ2-3
V: TRBV27
size: NA
D: TRBD2
DNA: TGTGCCAGCATAAGCGGGAGTGGTGGGACAGATACGCAGTATTTT
CDR3: CASISGSGGTDTQYF

J: TRBJ1-1
V: TRBV28
size: once
D: TRBD1
DNA: TGTGCCAGCAGTATACCTCTGGGACAGGGGTTCACTGAAGCTTTCTTT
CDR3: CASSIPLGQGFTEAFF

J: TRBJ1-5
V: TRBV11-2
size: NA
D: NA
DNA: TGTGCCAGCAGTGTGAGGTACGATCAGCCCCAGCATTTT
CDR3: CASSVRYDQPQHF

J: TRBJ2-2
V: TRBV2
size: once
D: NA
DNA: TGTGCCAGCAGAGGAGTAGCAGAAACCGGGGAGCTGTTTTTT
CDR3: CASRGVAETGELFF

J: TRBJ2-2
V: TRBV14
size: NA
D: TRBD2
DNA: TGTGCCAGCAGGCTAGCGGTGAACACCGGGGAGCTGTTTTTT
CDR3: CASRLAVNTGELFF

J: TRBJ1-4
V: TRBV7-8
size: NA
D: NA
DNA: TGTGCCAGCAGCTTAGCTCCGCGTCGGGGTTTTAATGAAAAACTGTTTTTT
CDR3: CASSLAPRRGFNEKLFF

J: TRBJ2-4
V: TRBV19
size: NA
D: TRBD2
DNA: TGTGCCAGTAGTATAGCCACTCTAGCGGGGGGGCCTGGGGCCAAAAACATTCAGTACTTC
CDR3: CASSIATLAGGPGAKNIQYF

J: TRBJ2-5
V: TRBV5-5
size: NA
D: TRBD2
DNA: TGTGCCAGCAGCTTGGGCGGGGGGCTGGAGACCCAGTACTTC
CDR3: CASSLGGGLETQYF

J: TRBJ1-2
V: TRBV19
size: NA
D: TRBD1
DNA: TGTGCCAGTGGCATCGGGACAGGGGTTGGCTACACCTTC
CDR3: CASGIGTGVGYTF

J: TRBJ2-7
V: TRBV28
size: NA
D: NA
DNA: TGTGCCAGCAGTTTATCCCTCAGGGCACTAAGCTCCTACGAGCAGTACTTC
CDR3: CASSLSLRALSSYEQYF

J: TRBJ2-7
V: TRBV6-5
size: NA
D: TRBD1
DNA: TGTGCCAGCCGACCGGGACAGGGCCCCCACGAGCAGTACTTC
CDR3: CASRPGQGPHEQYF

J: TRBJ2-7
V: TRBV7-8
size: NA
D: TRBD1
DNA: TGTGCCAGCAGCACCCGGACAGGGGCCTACGAGCAGTACTTC
CDR3: CASSTRTGAYEQYF

J: TRBJ2-5
V: TRBV5-8
size: NA
D: TRBD2
DNA: TGTGCCAGCAGCCCTTACGGGGCTAGCGGGAGCGGAGAGACCCAGTACTTC
CDR3: CASSPYGASGSGETQYF

J: TRBJ2-2
V: TRBV4-1
size: NA
D: TRBD2
DNA: TGCGCCAGCAGCCATGGGGGACTAGCGGACACCGGGGAGCTGTTTTTT
CDR3: CASSHGGLADTGELFF

J: TRBJ2-6
V: TRBV5-6
size: NA
D: TRBD1
DNA: TGTGCCAGCAGCCCCGGGACAGGGTTCGGGGCCAACGTCCTGACTTTC
CDR3: CASSPGTGFGANVLTF

J: TRBJ2-1
V: TRBV29-1
size: NA
D: TRBD2
DNA: TGCAGCGCAGAGCGGGAGGTCTCCTACAATGAGCAGTTCTTC
CDR3: CSAEREVSYNEQFF

J: TRBJ2-7
V: TRBV14
size: NA
D: NA
DNA: TGTGCCAGCAGCCAAGCGGGGGTTTCCTACGAGCAGTACTTC
CDR3: CASSQAGVSYEQYF

J: TRBJ1-1
V: TRBV19
size: NA
D: TRBD1
DNA: TGTGCCAGTAGGATCCGGGACAGATTGATGAACACTGAAGCTTTCTTT
CDR3: CASRIRDRLMNTEAFF

J: TRBJ2-3
V: TRBV6-7
size: NA
D: TRBD2
DNA: TGTGCCAGCAGTTACTTTCTGTGGACTAGCGGATCACCTAGCACAGATACGCAGTATTTT
CDR3: CASSYFLWTSGSPSTDTQYF

J: TRBJ2-3
V: TRBV5-4
size: NA
D: NA
DNA: TGTGCCAGCAGCTTCTTTAAGAGGGTTGGCACAGATACGCAGTATTTT
CDR3: CASSFFKRVGTDTQYF

J: TRBJ2-3
V: TRBV7-2
size: NA
D: NA
DNA: TGTGCCAGCAGCCGGAGGGTGGGGGTCGCAGATACGCAGTATTTT
CDR3: CASSRRVGVADTQYF

J: TRBJ1-2
V: TRBV5-5
size: NA
D: NA
DNA: TGTGCCAGCAGCTTGTCGTGGGGGGGCGGTGGCTACACCTTC
CDR3: CASSLSWGGGGYTF